These T cell receptor beta chains were read from a single sample in a study of blood T cell repertoires in COVID-19. Some clones are missing from TCRdb's copy, which holds only in-frame ones; the method was immunoSEQ multiplex PCR. Among 35,000 to 40,000 clones listed, 74% were seen once. The specimen sequenced was peripheral blood. The receptor set was obtained from a man in his 70s with COVID-19, enrolled during active disease. CDR3s include the opening cysteine and the closing phenylalanine or tryptophan. The D gene is left open where the match is weak. Some rows have no size entry. The others give once, few or many, or a class for an expanded clone.

J gene	V gene	D gene	clone size	CDR3 DNA	CDR3 protein
TRBJ2-1	TRBV27	-	-	TGTGCCAGCAGTTCCTGGGGGGGACACTCCTACAATGAGCAGTTCTTC	CASSSWGGHSYNEQFF
TRBJ1-1	TRBV11-2	TRBD1	-	TGTGCCAGCAGCTGGGGGACAGTAATGAACACTGAAGCTTTCTTT	CASSWGTVMNTEAFF
TRBJ1-5	TRBV30	TRBD1	few	TGTGCCTGGAGCCGACAGGGGAATCAGCCCCAGCATTTT	CAWSRQGNQPQHF
TRBJ1-2	TRBV9	TRBD1	once	TGTGCCAGCAGCGACCGATACAGGGGGAATAACTATGGCTACACCTTC	CASSDRYRGNNYGYTF
TRBJ2-7	TRBV6-5	TRBD2	-	TGTGCCAGCAGTTCCTCCGGGACTAGCGGGAGGTACGAGCAGTACTTC	CASSSSGTSGRYEQYF
TRBJ1-2	TRBV10-3	-	few	TGTGCCATCAGTGAACAGATTTATGGCTACACCTTC	CAISEQIYGYTF
TRBJ1-6	TRBV4-1	-	-	TGCGCCAGCAGCCAAGGCAGGGGCCCTAATTCACCCCTCCACTTT	CASSQGRGPNSPLHF
TRBJ1-2	TRBV3-1/TRBV3-2	-	-	TGTGCCAGCAGCCAACGGGACACAGCATCCTATGGCTACACCTTC	CASSQRDTASYGYTF
TRBJ1-5	TRBV27	-	-	TGTGCCAGCAGTTTATCGGGCAGGGCCCTAAATCAGCCCCAGCATTTT	CASSLSGRALNQPQHF
TRBJ2-3	TRBV11-3	TRBD1	-	TGTGCCAGCAGCTCGACAGGGGACACAGATACGCAGTATTTT	CASSSTGDTDTQYF
TRBJ1-6	TRBV2	-	many	TGTGCCAGCAGTGAAATGGGGCAGGGCCGGCTCCACTTT	CASSEMGQGRLHF
TRBJ2-3	TRBV5-4	-	-	TGTGCCAGCTTTTCGACAGATACGCAGTATTTT	CASFSTDTQYF
TRBJ1-2	TRBV6-5	TRBD1	-	TGTGCCAGCAGTTACTCTGACAGGGTGGGAGATGGCTACACCTTC	CASSYSDRVGDGYTF
TRBJ1-4	TRBV5-4	-	-	TGTGCCAGCAGCATGGACATAACTAATGAAAAACTGTTTTTT	CASSMDITNEKLFF
TRBJ2-1	TRBV18	-	many	TGTGCCAGCCGCGGGGCGCCCCCCCACAATGAGCAGTTCTTC	CASRGAPPHNEQFF
TRBJ2-4	TRBV7-8	-	-	TGTGCCAGCAGCTTACCGACCGCGACAGAGGTTGCCATTCAGTACTTC	CASSLPTATEVAIQYF
TRBJ2-2	TRBV10-3	TRBD2	-	TGTGCCATCCTAGCGGGAGGGCCCGGGGAGCTGTTTTTT	CAILAGGPGELFF
TRBJ1-2	TRBV28	-	-	TGTGCCAGCAGTTTGTGGGGGCGCTCTGGCTACACCTTC	CASSLWGRSGYTF
TRBJ1-5	TRBV27	-	-	TGTGCCAGCAGTTTATTAGGTCTAGGGGCTCGCAATCAGCCCCAGCATTTT	CASSLLGLGARNQPQHF
TRBJ2-7	TRBV27	-	few	TGTGCCAGCAGTCCCCTTGACACAAGGGGCCGGGAGCAGTACTTC	CASSPLDTRGREQYF
TRBJ2-1	TRBV11-2	-	-	TGTGCCAGCAGCTTAGTTGGAGACGCCTACAATGAGCAGTTCTTC	CASSLVGDAYNEQFF
TRBJ1-5	TRBV15	-	-	TGTGCCACCAGCAGAGCCAGACTCTACAATCAGCCCCAGCATTTT	CATSRARLYNQPQHF
TRBJ2-5	TRBV4-3	TRBD2	-	TGCGCCAGCAGCCAAGATAGCGGGGGCCAAGAGACCCAGTACTTC	CASSQDSGGQETQYF
TRBJ2-7	TRBV29-1	TRBD1	once	TGCAGCGCCTATCGTGGGGACAGCTCCTACGAGCAGTACTTC	CSAYRGDSSYEQYF
TRBJ1-2	TRBV28	-	-	TGTGCCAGCAGTTTTGGGGCGGTAAACTATGGCTACACCTTC	CASSFGAVNYGYTF
TRBJ2-5	TRBV27	-	-	TGTGCCAGCAGCACCAGGGTGAGGTACCAAGAGACCCAGTACTTC	CASSTRVRYQETQYF
TRBJ1-5	TRBV18	TRBD1	-	TGTGCCAGCTCAACCCGACAGGGGGGAGGCGATCAGCCCCAGCATTTT	CASSTRQGGGDQPQHF
TRBJ2-1	TRBV5-6	TRBD2	-	TGTGCCAGCAGCCTCCCGGGACTAGCGGGAGGGCCTATGAATGAGCAGTTCTTC	CASSLPGLAGGPMNEQFF
TRBJ1-2	TRBV11-2	-	-	TGTGCCAGCAGCTTAGTCCCGGGTGGGTACACCTTC	CASSLVPGGYTF
TRBJ1-2	TRBV6-6	-	-	TGTGCCAGCAGTGGCGGGGGCTACACCTTC	CASSGGGYTF
TRBJ1-2	TRBV5-1	-	-	TGCGCCAGCAGCTTGAACGCGCCGGTAGCTAACTATGGCTACACCTTC	CASSLNAPVANYGYTF
TRBJ2-2	TRBV7-8	TRBD1	-	TGTGCCAGCAGCTACCAGACAGGGGTGGTATCCGGGGAGCTGTTTTTT	CASSYQTGVVSGELFF
TRBJ1-3	TRBV6-4	-	-	TGTGCCAGCAGTGATGCGGGGGGCATGGCTGGAAACACCATATATTTT	CASSDAGGMAGNTIYF
TRBJ2-7	TRBV11-3	TRBD2	-	TGTGCCAGCAGCTTAGCGGGGGGATCCTACGAGCAGTACTTC	CASSLAGGSYEQYF
TRBJ2-3	TRBV6-5	-	-	TGTGCCAGCAAAAAGGTAGCGGCCACAGATACGCAGTATTTT	CASKKVAATDTQYF
TRBJ1-2	TRBV7-8	-	-	TGTGCCAGCAGCTTAGCTCCCGACAGGAGGGGCTACACCTTC	CASSLAPDRRGYTF
TRBJ2-1	TRBV5-1	TRBD2	-	TGCGCCAGCAGTCACCTGGCGGGGGGGCCGGATGAGCAGTTCTTC	CASSHLAGGPDEQFF
TRBJ1-4	TRBV25-1	TRBD1	-	TGTGCCAGCAGTTTAGTGGACAGGATCTCAACTAATGAAAAACTGTTTTTT	CASSLVDRISTNEKLFF
TRBJ1-6	TRBV28	-	-	TGTGCCAGCAGTTCTCTTATGGCTGCTAGGAATTCACCCCTCCACTTT	CASSSLMAARNSPLHF
TRBJ1-1	TRBV12-3/TRBV12-4	TRBD1	-	TGTGCCAGCAGCGGGACAGCTTACACTGAAGCTTTCTTT	CASSGTAYTEAFF